These T cell receptor beta chains were read from a single sample in a study of blood T cell repertoires in COVID-19. Only in-frame clones appear in the TCRdb table, and some are missing; sequencing was by immunoSEQ multiplex PCR. The sample includes under 250,000 clones, 65% to 90% of them seen just once. The sequenced material came from peripheral blood. The receptors stem from a man in his fifties or sixties with COVID-19, enrolled during active disease. Both conserved end residues are part of each CDR3. The D gene is left open where the match is weak. Rows may omit the clone size; those that give it use once, few, many or a size class.

.	TRBJ2-3	TRBV7-6	few	CASSLAGASTDTQYF	TGTGCCAGCAGCTTAGCGGGGGCCAGCACAGATACGCAGTATTTT
TRBD1	TRBJ1-1	TRBV5-1	.	CASSTGQANTEAFF	TGCGCCAGCAGTACCGGACAGGCGAACACTGAAGCTTTCTTT
.	TRBJ2-3	TRBV19	.	CASQEGTDTQYF	TGTGCCTCGCAGGAAGGCACAGATACGCAGTATTTT
TRBD2	TRBJ2-3	TRBV7-3	.	CASSRGLFGPQATQYF	TGTGCCAGCAGCCGGGGACTATTTGGACCCCAGGCTACGCAGTATTTT
.	TRBJ1-1	TRBV3-1/TRBV3-2	.	CASSQGPGGAFF	TGTGCCAGCAGCCAAGGCCCGGGAGGGGCTTTCTTT
.	TRBJ1-1	TRBV5-4	.	CASSLFGVSATEAFF	TGTGCCAGCAGCTTGTTCGGGGTAAGTGCGACTGAAGCTTTCTTT
TRBD1	TRBJ2-6	TRBV6-4	.	CASSSGTGGSGANVLTF	TGTGCCAGCAGTTCCGGGACAGGGGGCTCTGGGGCCAACGTCCTGACTTTC
.	TRBJ2-7	TRBV14	.	CASSHTQGISSYEQYF	TGTGCCAGCAGCCATACCCAGGGTATCAGTTCCTACGAGCAGTACTTC
.	TRBJ1-3	TRBV18	.	CASSPKQSSGNTIYF	TGTGCCAGCTCACCGAAACAGAGCTCTGGAAACACCATATATTTT
.	TRBJ1-6	TRBV27	.	CASRPTEYNSPLHF	TGTGCCAGCAGACCGACAGAATATAATTCACCCCTCCACTTT
.	TRBJ1-1	TRBV10-2	.	CASRTGNTEAFF	TGCGCCAGCAGAACAGGGAACACTGAAGCTTTCTTT
.	TRBJ1-2	TRBV6-5	.	CASSWDTGYGYTF	TGTGCCAGCAGCTGGGATACAGGGTATGGCTACACCTTC
TRBD1	TRBJ2-1	TRBV15	.	CATKTPTGVNEQFF	TGTGCCACCAAGACACCGACAGGGGTCAATGAGCAGTTCTTC
.	TRBJ2-1	TRBV27	.	CASSPITGISYNEQFF	TGTGCCAGCAGTCCCATTACAGGGATATCCTATAATGAGCAGTTCTTC
.	TRBJ2-7	TRBV6-1	.	CASSEGEVLKEQYF	TGTGCCAGCAGTGAAGGGGAGGTCCTGAAGGAGCAGTACTTC
.	TRBJ2-4	TRBV19	.	CASSIRAGQRKLAKNIQYF	TGTGCCAGTAGTATAAGGGCAGGGCAGCGAAAACTAGCCAAAAACATTCAGTACTTC
.	TRBJ1-1	TRBV9	.	CASSVEAGLNTEAFF	TGTGCCAGCAGCGTAGAGGCAGGGCTAAACACTGAAGCTTTCTTT
TRBD1	TRBJ2-1	TRBV6-5	.	CAITGDYNEQFF	TGTGCCATCACAGGGGACTACAATGAGCAGTTCTTC
TRBD2	TRBJ2-2	TRBV6-1	.	CASSWTSGGAGELFF	TGTGCCAGCAGTTGGACTAGCGGGGGGGCCGGGGAGCTGTTTTTT
.	TRBJ1-1	TRBV7-2	.	CASSLAWGQNTEAFF	TGTGCCAGCAGCTTAGCGTGGGGACAGAACACTGAAGCTTTCTTT
.	TRBJ1-1	TRBV2	few	CASSEAEGGEEDTEAFF	TGTGCCAGCAGTGAAGCGGAGGGGGGGGAGGAGGACACTGAAGCTTTCTTT
TRBD1	TRBJ2-7	TRBV24-1	.	CATSESSRDRVEQYF	TGTGCCACCAGTGAATCAAGCCGGGACAGGGTCGAGCAGTACTTC
TRBD1	TRBJ1-3	TRBV3-1/TRBV3-2	few	CASSTTGGTGNTIYF	TGTGCCAGCAGCACGACAGGGGGCACTGGAAACACCATATATTTT
.	TRBJ2-3	TRBV4-2	.	CASSQGARALNTDTQYF	TGTGCCAGCAGCCAAGGCGCCCGTGCACTAAACACAGATACGCAGTATTTT
TRBD2	TRBJ2-3	TRBV19	.	CASSSRLATDTQYF	TGTGCCAGTAGTTCACGACTAGCTACAGATACGCAGTATTTT
.	TRBJ2-2	TRBV3-1/TRBV3-2	.	CASSQLAGRGTGELFF	TGTGCCAGCAGCCAGCTGGCAGGGCGCGGCACCGGGGAGCTGTTTTTT
.	TRBJ1-1	TRBV6-1	few	CASSEFGGLMNTEAFF	TGTGCCAGCAGTGAATTTGGGGGACTCATGAACACTGAAGCTTTCTTT
.	TRBJ2-3	TRBV9	.	CASSDAGPADTQYF	TGTGCCAGCAGCGATGCGGGGCCAGCGGATACGCAGTATTTT
.	TRBJ2-2	TRBV10-3	.	CAISGGNTGELFF	TGTGCCATCAGTGGAGGGAACACCGGGGAGCTGTTTTTT
.	TRBJ2-1	TRBV27	.	CASSLGTSTYNEQFF	TGTGCCAGCAGTTTGGGGACAAGCACCTACAATGAGCAGTTCTTC
.	TRBJ1-2	TRBV4-1	.	CASRKQREGLNYGYTF	TGCGCCAGCAGAAAACAAAGGGAAGGACTGAACTATGGCTACACCTTC
TRBD1	TRBJ2-7	TRBV28	.	CASSPRRTGLYEQYF	TGTGCCAGCAGTCCACGAAGGACAGGGCTCTACGAGCAGTACTTC
.	TRBJ1-6	TRBV12-3/TRBV12-4	once	CASSTGSLFPLHF	TGTGCCAGCAGCACGGGGAGCCTTTTCCCCCTCCACTTT
TRBD2	TRBJ2-5	TRBV3-1/TRBV3-2	once	CASSQTGLAGVMETQYF	TGTGCCAGCAGCCAGACCGGACTAGCGGGGGTCATGGAGACCCAGTACTTC
TRBD2	TRBJ2-1	TRBV10-3	.	CAISESTSGVGVHGPTYNEQFF	TGTGCCATCAGTGAGTCGACTAGCGGGGTCGGTGTTCATGGCCCAACCTACAATGAGCAGTTCTTC
TRBD1	TRBJ1-1	TRBV18	.	CASSPSPGQGVDTEAFF	TGTGCCAGCTCACCATCTCCGGGACAGGGCGTGGACACTGAAGCTTTCTTT
.	TRBJ2-2	TRBV28	.	CASSPFGDTGELFF	TGTGCCAGCAGCCCCTTCGGGGACACCGGGGAGCTGTTTTTT
.	TRBJ1-1	TRBV11-2	.	CASSLGLAGEAFF	TGTGCCAGCAGCTTAGGTTTGGCAGGGGAAGCTTTCTTT
.	TRBJ2-5	TRBV12-2	.	CASRPKAGGKETQYF	TGTGCAAGTCGCCCAAAGGCGGGGGGAAAAGAGACCCAGTACTTC
.	TRBJ1-1	TRBV7-6	once	CASSGMGGENTEAFF	TGTGCCAGCAGCGGGATGGGAGGGGAGAACACTGAAGCTTTCTTT